A selection of T cell receptor beta chains follows, all from one sample in a study of cytomegalovirus exposure and HLA in healthy donors. Data came from immunoSEQ multiplex PCR; TCRdb stores just in-frame clones and leaves some out. The sample table includes approximately 110,000 clones. Sequencing was done on a sample of PBMCs. The receptors shown here come from a man aged 40-49 years in good health and CMV-seronegative. The conserved cysteine and the conserved F or W are not part of the CDR3 here.

V	length	J	CDR3
TRBV2	12	TRBJ2-1	ASSRQGAYNEQF
TRBV5-4	14	TRBJ1-1	ASSYSGQGVNTEAF
TRBV28	10	TRBJ2-7	ASQRRPAEQY
TRBV11-3	13	TRBJ2-3	ASSLSGEHTDTQY
TRBV7-7	9	TRBJ1-1	AIQGLTEAF
TRBV7-9	12	TRBJ1-2	ASSSLGAEYGYT
TRBV10-3	16	TRBJ2-3	AIGPPSWRGGGTDTQY
TRBV4-1	11	TRBJ1-4	ASRARDSEKLF
TRBV7-3	14	TRBJ2-3	ASSSGLAGSTDTQY
TRBV25-1	11	TRBJ1-1	ASGTGVRTEAF
TRBV5-4	12	TRBJ2-5	ASSPRTGEETQY
TRBV29-1	12	TRBJ2-1	SVEGLGLEHEQF
TRBV5-1	13	TRBJ2-2	ASSVDVLNTGELF
TRBV27	10	TRBJ1-2	ASSLNGGNYT
TRBV7-2	11	TRBJ1-2	ASSLSVSNGYT
TRBV29-1	12	TRBJ2-2	SVSGEGNTGELF
TRBV28	13	TRBJ2-5	ASSLSGRAVETQY
TRBV10-2	12	TRBJ2-1	ASSDRGSYNEQF
TRBV5-4	12	TRBJ1-2	ASSLPGTAFGYT
TRBV9	14	TRBJ2-3	ASSLRGQAFTDTQY
TRBV5-8	13	TRBJ2-4	ASSLALAEKNIQY
TRBV6-1	10	TRBJ1-2	ARRDRGYGYT
TRBV5-1	12	TRBJ1-5	ASSSTGGSQPQH
TRBV5-1	12	TRBJ2-1	ASGLGLPHNEQF
TRBV10-1	18	TRBJ1-5	ASSGTGSYTEPCSNQPQH
TRBV15	17	TRBJ2-7	ATSRAPGALAGGPYEQY
TRBV28	11	TRBJ1-2	ASSSPGGYGYT
TRBV6-1	14	TRBJ1-4	ASSEARAAYREKLF
TRBV19	15	TRBJ1-5	ASRKISGQGAIQPQH
TRBV7-8	14	TRBJ2-1	ASSFGGTSGRLEQF
TRBV9	12	TRBJ1-2	ASSAGQGNYGYT
TRBV7-9	13	TRBJ2-7	ASSSGLAGLYEQY
TRBV9	14	TRBJ2-1	ASSPKRAGLYNEQF
TRBV9	13	TRBJ2-5	ASSSTSGSRETQY
TRBV19	13	TRBJ1-5	ASSGGQGAVQPQH
TRBV6-1	10	TRBJ2-1	ASSGTHREQF
TRBV11-3	13	TRBJ1-5	ASSLGPGSNQPQH
TRBV11-2	14	TRBJ2-7	ASSLVLGGALDEQY
TRBV15	14	TRBJ2-2	ATSTRDRGRGGELF
TRBV29-1	11	TRBJ2-6	SVGPSGANVLT
TRBV19	15	TRBJ1-5	ASSMVGGDASNQPQH
TRBV28	14	TRBJ1-2	ASVTGQVFPNYGYT
TRBV5-1	13	TRBJ2-7	ASSLGGQGTYEQY
TRBV28	13	TRBJ2-4	ASSLFLQAKNIQY